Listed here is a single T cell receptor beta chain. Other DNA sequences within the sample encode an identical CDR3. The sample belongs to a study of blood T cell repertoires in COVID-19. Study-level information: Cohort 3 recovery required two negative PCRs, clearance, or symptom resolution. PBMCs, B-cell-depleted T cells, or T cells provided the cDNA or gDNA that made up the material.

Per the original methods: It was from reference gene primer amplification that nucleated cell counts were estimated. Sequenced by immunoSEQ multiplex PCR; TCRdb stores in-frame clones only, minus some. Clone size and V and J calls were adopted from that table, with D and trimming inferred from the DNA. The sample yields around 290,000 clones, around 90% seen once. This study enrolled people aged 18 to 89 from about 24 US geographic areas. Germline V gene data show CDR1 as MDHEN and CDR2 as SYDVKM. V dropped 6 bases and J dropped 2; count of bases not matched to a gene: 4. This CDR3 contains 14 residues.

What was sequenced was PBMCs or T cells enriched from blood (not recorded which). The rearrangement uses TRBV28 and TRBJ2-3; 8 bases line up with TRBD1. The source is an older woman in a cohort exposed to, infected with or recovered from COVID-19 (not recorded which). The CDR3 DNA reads TGTGCCAGCAGCTTGGACAGGGTCACAGATACGCAGTATTTT. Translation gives CASSLDRVTDTQYF.